The present T cell receptor beta chain was sequenced within a study of cytomegalovirus exposure and HLA in healthy donors. With 60 Vbeta and 13 Jbeta primers, the PCR was carried out. In the study's own analysis: Unique TCR beta chains totaled some 80 million in a later count, with some 10 million of them shared. The repertoire was sequenced with immunoSEQ multiplex PCR; TCRdb's copy has only in-frame clones and lacks some. For V, J and clone size, that table is used; D and trimming come from the DNA. The table records about 120,000 clones, under 70% of them present only once. This CDR3 contains 14 residues. V gave up 6 bases and J gave up 5 bases; unmatched junction bases: 9. Germline loops: CDR1 SGHKS, CDR2 YYEKEE (reference sequence).

The J gene is TRBJ2-3, the V gene TRBV5-5; 7 nucleotides line up with TRBD1. What was sequenced was PBMCs. This TCR came from a man younger than 30 in good health and CMV-seropositive. In nucleotides, the CDR3 is TGTGCCAGCAACAACCGGGACAGAATAGATACGCAGTATTTT. This translates into CASNNRDRIDTQYF.